This entry features one T cell receptor (beta chain) sequence. No cognate antigen has been identified for it. Base qualities are not provided; no much larger clone lies one nucleotide away. The CDR3 measures 15 amino acids from cysteine to phenylalanine. The kept DNA is CDR3 alone, 45 bases in frame from the first base. CDR1 and CDR2, per the germline V gene, are MGHDK and SYGVNS. Trimming costs V 3 bases and J 5 bases, and their ends lie 16 bases apart. This entry belongs to a study of human T cells and chemical hapten exposure (dated by TCRdb to about 2021). Background for the entire study: For sensitization, 2% DPC in acetone was applied to a roughly 2 cm by roughly 2 cm area of upper inner arm skin. Patch testing on the upper back used Finn chambers containing 0.01% DPC, with scoring done after 6 days according to International Contact Dermatitis Research Group standards. Blood samples were taken from patients before sensitization (week 0) and then at 2, 6 and about 24 weeks after DPC sensitization. Libraries were pooled for sequencing, and per-sample TCR yields varied mainly because of small differences in library volumes within the pool. Roughly 30 alopecia patients provided blood for TCR sequencing at one to four time points (pre-sensitization, 2, 6 and 24 weeks). In alopecia patients, the study followed how the peripheral blood TCR repertoire changed in vivo over primary and secondary sensitization to diphenylcyclopropenone (DPC), a hapten. Throughout the approximately 26-week study period, patients were also given weekly therapeutic DPC doses on the scalp. Most of the patients in the cohort were female, and the cohort covered alopecia areata with under or over 50% scalp involvement, alopecia totalis and alopecia universalis.

Summary of the overall study and its limitations: The number of TCRs above 1 in 1000 frequency did not change with DPC sensitization; there was no evidence of global repertoire structure alterations. Expanded TCRs formed significantly more large CDR3 similarity clusters than pre-sensitization or healthy control sets, consistent with antigen-driven responses. Patch test score was positively correlated with the number of PT1 expanded TCRs, with significance at thresholds 8, 16 and 32 but not at 4. Repeated subsampling changed both the strength of the expansion versus patch-test correlation and the threshold at which the correlation became significant. Alopecia, a presumed autoimmune disease, was present in all patients, so the immune response of the patients might differ from that of healthy individuals.

The receptor library was made with RACE. These reads were obtained on a NextSeq 500. During library preparation, unique molecular identifiers were attached to individual cDNA molecules so that TCRs could be counted quantitatively and reproducibly. Both TCR alpha and TCR beta chains were sequenced from each blood RNA sample. In the source study's methods: A median of around 96,000 TCRs per sample was observed, with a range of about 20,000 to 700,000. V, J and CDR3 annotation of the TCR reads was performed with the Decombinator software suite. Every sample was subsampled to the same number of TCRs (28,000) for the PS versus PT1 abundance plots. Expanded TCRs were defined as absent before sensitization and observed at least eight times at the 2-week time point. TCRdb trimmed public reads at Q25 via fastp, called clones via MiXCR and kept in-frame beta chains. Rows matching on CDR3 protein sequence are summarized as one entry with the most common DNA and genes. These V and J calls are TCRdb output, not the study's own analysis. This sample has under 200,000 distinct CDR3 sequences in its table, and roughly 25% of those were observed once. Around 1.9% of the sample belongs to the ten largest clones.

The time point label corresponds to: patch test 3, about 24 weeks after DPC sensitization. Taken with the paper, the label for treatment or condition translates to: therapeutic diphenylcyclopropenone sensitization with weekly scalp DPC. Blood at each patch-test visit was drawn before the patch test was applied. Eligible patients were aged 18 to 70, diagnosed with alopecia, deemed suitable for DPC therapy, and excluded if pregnant. Total RNA was extracted from unfractionated whole blood collected in Tempus Blood RNA tubes. The clonotype was recovered from a woman aged 18-29 years with alopecia areata. Some clones in this sample may be carry-over from other donors' samples. The sample was whole blood, taken in connection with sensitization to the hapten diphenylcyclopropenone (DPC). Here the chain combines TRBV25-1 and TRBJ2-5, with TRBD1 perhaps the D gene, on 6 matching bases. The DNA sequence reads TGTGCCAGCAGTGAGGGGGCTAGACCTCTGGAGACCCAGTACTTC. This translates into CASSEGARPLETQYF.